The sequence of this T cell receptor (beta chain) was determined in a study of blood T cell repertoires in COVID-19. Enrolled during active infection, Seattle patients were then followed longitudinally. The CDR3 contains 14 residues. Germline CDR1 reads LNHDA; CDR2 reads SQIVND (reference sequence). V gave up 4 bases and J gave up 3 bases, with 12 bases separating them. Original analysis: It was from reference gene primer amplification that nucleated cell counts were estimated. Sequenced by immunoSEQ multiplex PCR; TCRdb stores in-frame clones only, minus some. Clone size and V and J calls were adopted from that table, with D and trimming inferred from the DNA. The profile covers about 230,000 clones, with 80% to 90% appearing a single time and around 10% taken by the ten largest.

This TCR derives from a man aged 50 or older with COVID-19, enrolled during active disease. The sequenced sample consisted of peripheral blood. The chain uses TRBV19 and TRBJ2-5; maybe TRBD2 (5 bases). The CDR3 nucleotides are TGTGCCAGTAGTACGGTACTAGTCGAAGAGACCCAGTACTTC. It encodes CASSTVLVEETQYF.